This entry lists 7 T cell receptor beta chains sequenced from one sample in a study of ipilimumab plus nivolumab after autologous stem cell transplantation. Produced via immunoSEQ multiplex PCR; TCRdb's table is partial and in-frame only. Here the sample spans some 44,000 clones, 88% being singletons. The sequenced sample was PBMCs, obtained in a trial of ipilimumab plus nivolumab as post-transplant consolidation. The receptors stem from a male donor with multiple myeloma.

This chain links TRBV9 with TRBJ1-1; no clear D gene. CDR1 is SGDLS, CDR2 YYNGEE, per germline. The CDR3 has 15 residues. V dropped 0 bases and J dropped 0 bases, with 9 bases sitting between them. This CDR3 reads CASSVAQYLNTEAFF. The CDR3 nucleotides are TGTGCCAGCAGCGTAGCTCAGTATCTGAACACTGAAGCTTTCTTT.

The CDR3 coding sequence is TGCAGCGCCAGGGACAGCGAAAATCAGCCCCAGCATTTT. This translates into CSARDSENQPQHF. This chain links TRBV29-1 with TRBJ1-5; 7 bases are shared with TRBD1. The CDR3 extends over 13 amino acids. In germline, CDR1 is SQVTM, CDR2 ANQGSEA. Trimming cost V 7 bases and J 4 bases; bases outside gene matches: 7.

The chain employs TRBV6-1 and TRBJ1-2; D unresolved. The CDR3 is 14 amino acids. From germline, CDR1 is MNHNS and CDR2 SASEGT. The V gene lost 3 bases and the J gene lost 0 bases, with 8 bases spanning the gap. This CDR3 is CASSDAKSNYGYTF. The CDR3 region has the DNA TGTGCCAGCAGTGATGCAAAGTCTAACTATGGCTACACCTTC.

The V call is TRBV9, the J call TRBJ2-5, with D perhaps being TRBD1 or TRBD2 (5 bases each). The germline V gene has CDR1 SGDLS and CDR2 YYNGEE. The V and J ends lost 4 bases and 5 bases respectively, with 18 bases between them. The CDR3 runs 15 residues. Here the CDR3 DNA reads TGTGCCAGCAGCCCCGGGGTTGGGGGTAGGGAGACCCAGTACTTC. Protein sequence: CASSPGVGGRETQYF.

The chain employs TRBV4-2 and TRBJ1-4, with no clear D. The V end lost 0 bases, the J end lost 5 bases, and 13 bases lay between the germline ends. Germline CDR1 reads LGHNA; CDR2 reads YNFKEQ. The CDR3 is made up of 16 amino acids. The CDR3 nucleotides read TGTGCCAGCAGCCAAGATTTGATGGGAGGGAATGAAAAACTGTTTTTT. Translating gives CASSQDLMGGNEKLFF.

This clone was seen just once. The chain carries TRBV5-1 and TRBJ1-4, with 9 bases identical to TRBD1. V shed 4 bases, J shed 6 bases, and the junction held 1 base outside the gene matches. The CDR3 contains 13 residues. Germline lookup yields CDR1 SGHRS and CDR2 YFSETQ. CDR3 protein: CASSRTGDEKLFF. The DNA of the CDR3 is TGCGCCAGCAGCAGGACAGGGGATGAAAAACTGTTTTTT.

This chain connects TRBV5-1 to TRBJ2-2, with TRBD1 identical over 9 bases. This CDR3 is 16 amino acids long. V trimming: 3 bases; J trimming: 3 bases; junction bases outside the gene matches: 6. CDR1 and CDR2 (germline): SGHRS, YFSETQ. The CDR3 region is CASSWTGVLDTGELFF. Written as DNA, the CDR3 is TGCGCCAGCAGCTGGACAGGGGTCTTGGACACCGGGGAGCTGTTTTTT.